At least ten counts were recorded for the clone carrying this TCR beta chain. Its antigen is currently unknown. Tagging with unique molecular identifiers was applied to individual cDNA molecules. Each CDR3 protein is one row after TCRdb ran MiXCR on the 5' RACE reads. The repertoire consists of around 71,000 distinct CDR3 sequences, with 9% to 10% occurring once and the leading ten covering around 15%. This record belongs to a study of early T cells in non-severe SARS-CoV-2 infection. At the level of the study: The input, bulk RNA from unsorted whole blood, was sequenced, and chains were unpaired. Whole-study findings and limits: The VDJdb matching leaned toward anti-spike CD8 responses and overlooked private and CD4 specificities.

With V trimmed by 1 base and J by 8 bases, 20 bases remained unmatched. Germline V lookup: CDR1 DFQATT, CDR2 SNEGSKA (reference sequence). This CDR3 spans 19 amino acids. This TCR was recovered from an adult who was a healthcare worker with PCR-confirmed SARS-CoV-2 infection or an uninfected control (not recorded which). J is TRBJ2-1 and V is TRBV20-1; 10 positions agree with TRBD2. Sequenced material: whole blood, taken at baseline. CDR3 loop: CSARGARRWSGRDIDEQFF. The CDR3 DNA reads TGCAGTGCTAGAGGAGCCCGAAGGTGGAGCGGGAGGGATATAGATGAGCAGTTCTTC.